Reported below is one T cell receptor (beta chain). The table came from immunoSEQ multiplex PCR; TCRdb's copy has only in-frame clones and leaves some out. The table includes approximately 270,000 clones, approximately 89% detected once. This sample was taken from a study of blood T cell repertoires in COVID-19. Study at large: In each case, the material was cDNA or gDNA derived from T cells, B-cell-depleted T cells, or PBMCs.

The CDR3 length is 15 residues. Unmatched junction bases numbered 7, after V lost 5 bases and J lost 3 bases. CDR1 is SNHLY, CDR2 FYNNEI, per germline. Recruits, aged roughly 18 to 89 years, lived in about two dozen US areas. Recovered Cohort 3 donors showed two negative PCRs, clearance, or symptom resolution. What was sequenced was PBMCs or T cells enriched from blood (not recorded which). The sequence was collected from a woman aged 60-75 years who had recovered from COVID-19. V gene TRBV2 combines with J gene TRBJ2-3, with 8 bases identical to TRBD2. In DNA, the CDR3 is TGTGCCAGCAGTCGGGAGGGCCGTGGGACAGATACGCAGTATTTT. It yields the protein CASSREGRGTDTQYF.